The 16 T cell receptor beta chains listed next were all sequenced from one sample in a study of cytomegalovirus exposure and HLA in healthy donors. It was with 60 Vbeta and 13 Jbeta primers that the PCR ran. TCRdb's table, derived via immunoSEQ multiplex PCR, lists solely in-frame clones and lacks some. The table includes 200,000 to 250,000 clones, approximately 80% detected once. Source material: PBMCs. The source of these receptors is a man aged 30 to 39 in good health and CMV-seronegative.

The CDR3 bases are TGTGCCAGCAGTTATACGGACAGGGGAAACACCATATATTTT. This sequence encodes CASSYTDRGNTIYF. J is TRBJ1-3 and V is TRBV6-6; 7 bases match TRBD1. The CDR3 consists of 14 residues. The V and J ends lost 3 bases and 4 bases, in that order; junction bases with no gene match: 3. Looked up from germline, CDR1 is MNHNY and CDR2 is SVGAGI (reference sequence).

This chain joins TRBV4-1 and TRBJ1-1, with no clear D. V lost 0 bases and J lost 3, with 11 bases in between. Germline assignment: CDR1 MGHRA and CDR2 YSYEKL. The CDR3 extends over 15 amino acids. CDR3: CASSQDSTEYTEAFF. In nucleotides, the CDR3 is TGCGCCAGCAGCCAAGATAGTACAGAGTACACTGAAGCTTTCTTT.

V and J are TRBV6-6 and TRBJ2-7; D is uncertain. The V gene lost 3 bases and the J gene lost 6 bases, with 12 bases spanning the gap. Germline lookup yields CDR1 MNHNY and CDR2 SVGAGI (reference sequence). This CDR3 has 13 amino acids. This CDR3 is CASSYEPLPEQYF. CDR3 nucleotides: TGTGCCAGCAGTTATGAACCACTCCCCGAGCAGTACTTC.

The chain uses TRBV13 and TRBJ1-5; no reliable D call. V lost 0 bases and J lost 5, with 8 bases in between. This CDR3 has 14 amino acids. Germline CDR1 PRHDT, CDR2 FYEKMQ (reference sequence). The CDR3 coding sequence is TGTGCCAGCAGCTTAGGTCCGGAGGATCAGCCCCAGCATTTT. It specifies CASSLGPEDQPQHF.

This clone was detected once. The J gene is TRBJ2-3, the V gene TRBV12-5; D might be TRBD2 (5 bases). The germline CDR1 and CDR2 sequences are LGHNT and FRNRAP. The CDR3 runs 15 residues. V lost 7 bases, J lost 2 bases, and 16 bases lay in between. CDR3 sequence reads: CASAPTGLATDTQYF. CDR3 nucleotide sequence: TGTGCTAGTGCCCCGACTGGACTCGCCACAGATACGCAGTATTTT.

V and J are TRBV4-1 and TRBJ1-3, with D tentatively TRBD1 (5 bases). The CDR3 sequence is 17 residues long. Germline loops: CDR1 MGHRA, CDR2 YSYEKL. Trimming shortened V by 2 bases and J by 1 base, and 15 bases separated the two germline ends. CDR3 nucleotides: TGCGCCAGCAGCCAACTGACAGCCCGATCTTCTGGAAACACCATATATTTT. Its translation: CASSQLTARSSGNTIYF.

The J gene is TRBJ2-6, the V gene TRBV6-6, with no clear D. CDR1 and CDR2 (germline): MNHNY, SVGAGI (reference sequence). The CDR3 loop spans 13 amino acids. Trimming shortened V by 10 bases and J by 1 base, and 8 bases separated the two germline ends. Here the CDR3 reads CATIRSGANVLTF. The CDR3 nucleotides are TGTGCCACCATACGGTCTGGGGCCAACGTCCTGACTTTC.

A few counts support this clone. The chain uses TRBV9 and TRBJ2-3; 13 bases map to TRBD2. The CDR3 is 16 residues long. Per germline, CDR1 SGDLS and CDR2 YYNGEE. V shed 4 bases and J 5 bases; nucleotides not matched to a gene: 7. The CDR3 sequence: CASSKGLAGAQDTQYF. CDR3 nucleotide sequence: TGTGCCAGCAGCAAAGGACTAGCGGGGGCCCAAGATACGCAGTATTTT. The full variable domain, completed using reference TRBV9 and TRBJ2-3, is DSGVTQTPKHLITATGQRVTLRCSPRSGDLSVYWYQQSLDQGLQFLIQYYNGEERAKGNILERFSAQQFPDLHSELNLSSLELGDSALYFCASSKGLAGAQDTQYFGPGTRLTVL.

This chain connects TRBV9 to TRBJ1-2; 8 bases agree with TRBD1. After removal of 0 bases from V and 2 bases from J, the junction contained 3 bases not matched to a gene. This CDR3 contains 15 residues. Germline lookup yields CDR1 SGDLS and CDR2 YYNGEE. The CDR3, as DNA: TGTGCCAGCAGCGTAGAGCCAGGGGGCAACTATGGCTACACCTTC. It encodes CASSVEPGGNYGYTF.

The chain recombines TRBV28 with TRBJ1-6; the match to TRBD1 covers 8 bases. The CDR3 runs to 15 residues. V gave up 3 bases and J gave up 10 bases; unmatched junction bases: 8. In germline, CDR1 is MDHEN, CDR2 SYDVKM. This chain's CDR3 is CASSFRGQGVSPLHF. CDR3 sequence (DNA): TGTGCCAGCAGTTTCCGAGGACAGGGCGTATCACCCCTCCACTTT.

This chain links TRBV6-1 with TRBJ1-2; the D gene is possibly TRBD1 (6 bases). CDR1 and CDR2 from the germline V gene are MNHNS and SASEGT. Trimming took off 6 bases at V and 4 bases at J, with 6 bases between the two ends. The CDR3 extends over 11 amino acids. CDR3 protein: CASRDSYGYTF. The CDR3 region has the DNA TGTGCCAGCAGGGACAGCTATGGCTACACCTTC.

This clone was detected only once. This sequence joins TRBV6-5 and TRBJ2-7; possible D gene TRBD2, 6 bases. The CDR3 is 14 residues long. Germline CDR1 is MNHEY and CDR2 is SVGAGI. V lost 3 bases and J 4 bases, leaving 13 bases between the germline ends. The CDR3 spells CASSYYGGGYEQYF. CDR3 nucleotides: TGTGCCAGCAGTTATTACGGGGGAGGTTACGAGCAGTACTTC.

This sequence joins TRBV6-1 and TRBJ1-6; D is unclear. Germline V gene data show CDR1 as MNHNS and CDR2 as SASEGT. CDR3 length equals 17 residues. Trimming stripped 2 bases from V and 6 bases from J, with 17 bases between. CDR3 amino acids: CASSESANRGSNSPLHF. CDR3 coding DNA: TGTGCCAGCAGTGAATCTGCAAATCGTGGCTCTAATTCACCCCTCCACTTT.

The chain couples TRBV7-2 to TRBJ2-7, with unresolved D. The CDR3 length is 14 residues. CDR1 and CDR2 from the germline V gene are SGHTA and FQGNSA. Trimming pared 3 bases from V and 2 bases from J, leaving 11 bases between. In nucleotides, the CDR3 is TGTGCCAGCAGCTTGATACTCCATACCTACGAGCAGTACTTC. Protein: CASSLILHTYEQYF.

This clone has just one count. The chain has TRBV7-8 and TRBJ2-4; D ambiguous. Germline V gives CDR1 SGHVS, CDR2 FQNEAQ. The CDR3 length is 18 residues. Trimming took 1 base from V and 1 from J, leaving 17 bases between them. CDR3 region: CASSLGWQSLVAKNIQYF. CDR3 DNA sequence: TGTGCCAGCAGCTTAGGGTGGCAGTCCCTGGTGGCCAAAAACATTCAGTACTTC.

As to this clone: One end of the junction does not line up with germline, which may come from a read error. The chain joins TRBV27 to TRBJ2-7; the match to TRBD1 covers 9 bases. Per the germline V gene, CDR1 is MNHEY and CDR2 is SMNVEV (reference sequence). The CDR3 has 17 amino acids. CDR3 protein: CAGSSSLTGTGMREQYF. The CDR3 region has the DNA TGTGCCGGCAGTTCCTCCCTAACCGGGACAGGGATGCGCGAGCAGTACTTC.